This T cell receptor beta chain emerged from a study of CD8 T cells in ankylosing spondylitis. Study-wide results and limits: Disease-associated clones were reportedly significantly overrepresented in matched ankylosing spondylitis synovial fluid. Clones linked to disease, bearing a CD8+ phenotype, were relatively rare in peripheral blood. Ankylosing spondylitis blood seemed to carry a telltale TCR beta motif made of roughly eight highly homologous variants.

The length of the CDR3 is 17 residues. Germline loops: CDR1 DFQATT, CDR2 SNEGSKA (reference sequence). Quantitative barcoded 5'-RACE was used to prepare TCR beta libraries. TCRdb independently ran MiXCR on the 5' RACE reads; one entry per CDR3 protein. Of about 250,000 distinct CDR3 sequences listed, 7.5% to 9.5% are singletons. Of note for this clonotype: Its target is unknown.

The receptor was isolated from a female donor with ankylosing spondylitis or in good health (not recorded which). Sequencing used blood, either unsorted or a sorted T cell fraction (not recorded which). The gene calls are TRBV20-1 and TRBJ2-1; 11 bases align to TRBD2. The CDR3 protein is CCFSGTSGNLDYNEQFF. The CDR3 bases are TGCTGTTTCTCCGGGACTAGCGGTAACCTAGACTACAATGAGCAGTTCTTC.